Listed below are T cell receptor beta chains from one sample, sequenced in a study of human T cells and chemical hapten exposure. TCRdb passed the RACE reads through MiXCR, listing each CDR3 protein once. Altogether 85,000 to 100,000 distinct CDR3 sequences are present, 10% to 11% being singletons, with the ten largest covering about 3.1%. Sequenced here: whole blood, sampled in connection with sensitization to the hapten diphenylcyclopropenone (DPC). All receptors derive from a woman aged 55-70 years with alopecia areata. Some clones in this sample may be carry-over from other donors' samples. The conserved cysteine and the conserved F or W are not part of the CDR3 here. The order of the fields is J gene, V gene, D gene, CDR3 protein. The D gene is left open where the match is weak.

j_call: TRBJ2-5; v_call: TRBV30; d_call: NA; cdr3_aa: AWSAGHKETQY
j_call: TRBJ2-7; v_call: TRBV29-1; d_call: NA; cdr3_aa: SARLRFHEQY
j_call: TRBJ2-5; v_call: TRBV18; d_call: NA; cdr3_aa: ASSPGGGAQETQY
j_call: TRBJ2-5; v_call: TRBV11-2; d_call: TRBD2; cdr3_aa: ASSLLMAGGPETQY
j_call: TRBJ1-4; v_call: TRBV5-1; d_call: NA; cdr3_aa: ASSSLGNEKLF
j_call: TRBJ1-6; v_call: TRBV30; d_call: NA; cdr3_aa: AWSVKWGGLNSPLH
j_call: TRBJ2-1; v_call: TRBV5-1; d_call: TRBD1; cdr3_aa: ASTITGDYNEQF
j_call: TRBJ1-6; v_call: TRBV3-1; d_call: NA; cdr3_aa: ASSQLRNSPLH
j_call: TRBJ1-4; v_call: TRBV12-3/TRBV12-4; d_call: TRBD1; cdr3_aa: ASSQNRGEKLF
j_call: TRBJ2-3; v_call: TRBV18; d_call: NA; cdr3_aa: ASSLGVLVADTQY
j_call: TRBJ1-1; v_call: TRBV14; d_call: NA; cdr3_aa: ASSQAGNNEAF
j_call: TRBJ2-3; v_call: TRBV20-1; d_call: NA; cdr3_aa: SAPDLTDTQY
j_call: TRBJ1-1; v_call: TRBV5-1; d_call: NA; cdr3_aa: ASRSASAGEWTEAF
j_call: TRBJ2-3; v_call: TRBV3-1; d_call: NA; cdr3_aa: ASSPHRDTSPLRY
j_call: TRBJ1-1; v_call: TRBV7-9; d_call: NA; cdr3_aa: ASSPLEGTEAF
j_call: TRBJ2-1; v_call: TRBV20-1; d_call: NA; cdr3_aa: SARGLGSQQF
j_call: TRBJ2-2; v_call: TRBV19; d_call: NA; cdr3_aa: ASSIEGWSNTGELF
j_call: TRBJ1-6; v_call: TRBV7-6; d_call: NA; cdr3_aa: ASSPVGRVRRSPLH
j_call: TRBJ1-5; v_call: TRBV12-3/TRBV12-4; d_call: NA; cdr3_aa: ASSLRDRQPQH
j_call: TRBJ2-1; v_call: TRBV12-5; d_call: NA; cdr3_aa: ASGSGAAYNEQF
j_call: TRBJ1-1; v_call: TRBV2; d_call: NA; cdr3_aa: ASLGENTEAF
j_call: TRBJ2-1; v_call: TRBV7-8; d_call: NA; cdr3_aa: ASSLRSYNEQF
j_call: TRBJ2-7; v_call: TRBV6-5; d_call: NA; cdr3_aa: ASSYRLEGSTGQY
j_call: TRBJ1-2; v_call: TRBV20-1; d_call: TRBD1; cdr3_aa: SASDRVGGYT
j_call: TRBJ2-5; v_call: TRBV3-1; d_call: TRBD2; cdr3_aa: ASSPTSGQETQY